These 9 T cell receptor beta chains were sequenced from one sample in a study of T cell responses to AZD1222 COVID-19 vaccine. Sequenced by immunoSEQ multiplex PCR; TCRdb stores in-frame clones only, minus some. The top ten hold around 30% of the sample, which has more than 80,000 clones, around 93% seen once. This material consisted of peripheral blood, taken 28 days after the second AZD1222 dose. These receptors came from an adult who received the AZD1222 COVID-19 vaccine.

The chain links TRBV28 to TRBJ2-7; tentative D call: TRBD1 (5 bases). Germline V lookup: CDR1 MDHEN, CDR2 SYDVKM. Trimming stripped 6 bases from V and 5 bases from J, with 20 bases between. The CDR3 is 15 residues long. The DNA of the CDR3 is TGTGCCAGCAGCCAAGACCCCAGGGCAGGTGACGAGCAGTACTTC. This translates into CASSQDPRAGDEQYF.

The chain uses TRBV4-3 and TRBJ2-2; D gene ambiguous. The CDR3 runs to 12 residues. The germline CDR1 and CDR2 sequences are LGHNA and YSLEER. Trimming took off 1 base at V and 7 bases at J, with 4 bases between the two ends. For the CDR3, the DNA is TGCGCCAGCAGCCAAGGCTTCGGGGAGCTGTTTTTT. The encoded protein is CASSQGFGELFF.

The V call is TRBV18, the J call TRBJ2-3, with D possibly being TRBD1 (6 bases). The V and J ends lost 2 bases and 5 bases respectively, with 14 bases between them. In germline, CDR1 is KGHSH, CDR2 LQKENI. The CDR3 contains 15 residues. The CDR3 loop reads CASSPGGPAGDTQYF. In DNA, the CDR3 is TGTGCCAGCTCACCAGGGGGCCCTGCAGGAGATACGCAGTATTTT.

This rearrangement joins TRBV5-4 to TRBJ2-7, with D possibly matching TRBD2 (6 bases). The CDR3 spans 16 residues. Germline V gene sequence: CDR1 SGHNT, CDR2 YYREEE (reference sequence). V was clipped by 2 bases and J by 1 base, with 16 bases between them. CDR3 DNA: TGTGCCAGCAGCTTTGGCAGTCGGGAGAATTCCTACGAGCAGTACTTC. Translated: CASSFGSRENSYEQYF.

This chain uses TRBV28 with TRBJ1-1; D gene unclear. V shed 2 bases and J shed 5 bases, with 6 bases lying between them. The germline V gene encodes CDR1 MDHEN and CDR2 SYDVKM. The CDR3 has 12 residues. The CDR3 nucleotides read TGTGCCAGCAGTTTACCTAGAACTGAAGCTTTCTTT. Translating gives CASSLPRTEAFF.

This clone occurred a few times. The chain uses TRBV6-5 and TRBJ2-5; TRBD2 matches 7 bases. Germline CDR1 is MNHEY and CDR2 is SVGAGI. The ends lost 6 bases at V and 6 bases at J; junction bases unmatched: 10. The CDR3 is 14 amino acids. For the CDR3, the DNA is TGTGCCAGCAGCATAACGGGGGGAGGAAAGACCCAGTACTTC. As protein: CASSITGGGKTQYF.

V and J are TRBV18 and TRBJ1-1, with 11 positions matching TRBD1. After removal of 3 bases from V and 3 bases from J, the junction contained 6 bases not matched to a gene. The CDR3 runs 16 residues. Germline V lookup: CDR1 KGHSH, CDR2 LQKENI. The CDR3 DNA reads as TGTGCCAGCTCACCGGACAGGGGGCAGATGTACACTGAAGCTTTCTTT. Translation: CASSPDRGQMYTEAFF.

The V call is TRBV19, the J call TRBJ2-1; TRBD2 matches 8 bases. CDR1 and CDR2 from the germline V gene are LNHDA and SQIVND (reference sequence). Trimming removed 4 bases from V and 1 base from J; junction bases left unmatched: 3. The CDR3 runs to 15 residues. The CDR3 protein is CASSTKRESYNEQFF. DNA for the CDR3: TGTGCCAGTAGTACCAAGCGGGAGTCCTACAATGAGCAGTTCTTC.

The chain is built from TRBV20-1 and TRBJ1-1; D may be TRBD1 (6 bases). Germline CDR1 reads DFQATT; CDR2 reads SNEGSKA (reference sequence). V was clipped by 0 bases and J by 8 bases, with 7 bases between them. The CDR3 length is 11 residues. In nucleotides, the CDR3 is TGCAGTGCTAGAGATCAGGGGGAAGCTTTCTTT. This sequence encodes CSARDQGEAFF.